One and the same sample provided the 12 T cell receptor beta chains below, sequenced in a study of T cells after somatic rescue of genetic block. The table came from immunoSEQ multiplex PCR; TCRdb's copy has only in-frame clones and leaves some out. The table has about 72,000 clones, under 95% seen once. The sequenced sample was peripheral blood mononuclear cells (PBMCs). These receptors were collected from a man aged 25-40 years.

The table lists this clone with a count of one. The CDR3 sequence: CAWSRTGTGGNTIYF. The CDR3, as DNA: TGTGCCTGGAGTCGAACGGGGACAGGTGGAAACACCATATATTTT. The chain recombines TRBV30 with TRBJ1-3, with 8 positions matching TRBD1. Trimming at V came to 2 bases and at J to 3 bases, leaving 6 bases not matched to a gene. From germline, CDR1 is GTSNPN and CDR2 SVGIG (reference sequence). There are 15 residues in the CDR3.

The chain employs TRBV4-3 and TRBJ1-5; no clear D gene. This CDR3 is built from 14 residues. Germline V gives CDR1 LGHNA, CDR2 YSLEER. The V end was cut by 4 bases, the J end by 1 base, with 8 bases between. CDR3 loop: CASSPQLSNQPQHF. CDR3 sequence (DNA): TGCGCCAGCAGCCCACAGTTAAGCAATCAGCCCCAGCATTTT.

CDR3: CAWSDPGTGNAGELFF. Here the CDR3 DNA reads TGTGCCTGGAGCGACCCCGGGACAGGGAATGCCGGGGAGCTGTTTTTT. The gene calls are TRBV30 and TRBJ2-2, with TRBD1 matching 9 bases. V dropped 3 bases and J dropped 6; count of bases not matched to a gene: 11. Germline CDR1 reads GTSNPN; CDR2 reads SVGIG (reference sequence). The CDR3 is made up of 16 amino acids.

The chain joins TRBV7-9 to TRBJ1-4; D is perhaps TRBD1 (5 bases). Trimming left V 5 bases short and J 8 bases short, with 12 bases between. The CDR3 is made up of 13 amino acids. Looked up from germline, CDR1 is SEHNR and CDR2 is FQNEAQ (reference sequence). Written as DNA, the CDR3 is TGTGCCAGCAGCCCAGGGACGCAAGAAAAACTGTTTTTT. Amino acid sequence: CASSPGTQEKLFF. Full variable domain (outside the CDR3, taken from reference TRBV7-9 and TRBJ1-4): DTGVSQNPRHKITKRGQNVTFRCDPISEHNRLYWYRQTLGQGPEFLTYFQNEAQLEKSRLLSDRFSAERPKGSFSTLEIQRTEQGDSAMYLCASSPGTQEKLFFGSGTQLSVL.

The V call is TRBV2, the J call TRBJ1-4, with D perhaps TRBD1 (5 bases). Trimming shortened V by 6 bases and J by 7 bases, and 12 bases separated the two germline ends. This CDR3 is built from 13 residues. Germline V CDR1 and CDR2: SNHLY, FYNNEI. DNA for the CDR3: TGTGCCAGCAGGGGGACTGGTGGTGAAAAACTGTTTTTT. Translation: CASRGTGGEKLFF.

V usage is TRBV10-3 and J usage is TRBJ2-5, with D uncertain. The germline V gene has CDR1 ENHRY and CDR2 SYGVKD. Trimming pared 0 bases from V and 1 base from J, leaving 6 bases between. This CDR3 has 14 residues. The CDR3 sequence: CAISESYGQETQYF. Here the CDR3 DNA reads TGTGCCATCAGTGAGTCGTACGGCCAAGAGACCCAGTACTTC.

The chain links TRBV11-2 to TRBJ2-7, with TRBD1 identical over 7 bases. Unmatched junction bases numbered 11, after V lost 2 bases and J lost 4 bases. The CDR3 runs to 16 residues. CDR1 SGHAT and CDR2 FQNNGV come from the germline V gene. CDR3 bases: TGTGCCAGCAGCTTAAGTCGGGGACAGATTGCGTACGAGCAGTACTTC. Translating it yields CASSLSRGQIAYEQYF.

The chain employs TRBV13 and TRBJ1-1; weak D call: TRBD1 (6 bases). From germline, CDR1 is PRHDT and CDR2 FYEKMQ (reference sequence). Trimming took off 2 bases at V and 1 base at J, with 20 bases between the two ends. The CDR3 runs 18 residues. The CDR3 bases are TGTGCCAGCAGCTTAAGCAGGGGTCGTTTTTTCAGGAACACTGAAGCTTTCTTT. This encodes CASSLSRGRFFRNTEAFF. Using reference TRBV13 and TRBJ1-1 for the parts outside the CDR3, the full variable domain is AAGVIQSPRHLIKEKRETATLKCYPIPRHDTVYWYQQGPGQDPQFLISFYEKMQSDKGSIPDRFSAQQFSDYHSELNMSSLELGDSALYFCASSLSRGRFFRNTEAFFGQGTRLTVV.

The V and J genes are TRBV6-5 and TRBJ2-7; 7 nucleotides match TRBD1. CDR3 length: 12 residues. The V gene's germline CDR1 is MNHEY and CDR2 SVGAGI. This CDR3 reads CASQDRVHEQYF. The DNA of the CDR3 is TGTGCGAGCCAAGACAGGGTCCACGAGCAGTACTTC.

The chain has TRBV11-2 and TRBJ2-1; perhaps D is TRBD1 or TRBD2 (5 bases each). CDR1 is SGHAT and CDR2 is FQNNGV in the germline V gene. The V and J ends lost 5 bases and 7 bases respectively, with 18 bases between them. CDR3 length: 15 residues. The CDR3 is CASSLRAGTSNEQFF. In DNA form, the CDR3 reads TGTGCCAGCAGCCTGAGAGCCGGGACCTCGAATGAGCAGTTCTTC.

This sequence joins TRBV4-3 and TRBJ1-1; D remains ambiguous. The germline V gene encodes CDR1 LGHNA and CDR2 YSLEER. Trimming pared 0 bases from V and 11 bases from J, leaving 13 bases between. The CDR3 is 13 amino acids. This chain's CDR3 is CASSQDQFGKAFF. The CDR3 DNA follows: TGCGCCAGCAGCCAAGACCAATTCGGGAAGGCTTTCTTT.

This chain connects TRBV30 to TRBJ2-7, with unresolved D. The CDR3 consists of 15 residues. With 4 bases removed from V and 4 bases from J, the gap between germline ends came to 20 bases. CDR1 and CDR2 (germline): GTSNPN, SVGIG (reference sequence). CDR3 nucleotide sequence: TGTGCCTGGAATCCCAGAGGACGGGTAATTTACGAGCAGTACTTC. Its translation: CAWNPRGRVIYEQYF.